Listed here are 20 T cell receptor beta chains from one sample, sequenced in a study of blood T cell repertoires in COVID-19. Using immunoSEQ multiplex PCR, the repertoire was profiled, and TCRdb retains in-frame clones only, with some absent. The sample carries some 250,000 clones, about 83% recorded once. Material for sequencing was peripheral blood. The receptor set was obtained from a man older than 75 with acute or convalescent COVID-19.

Comments on this clone: The same CDR3 also results from other DNA sequences found in this sample. The chain recombines TRBV19 with TRBJ2-7, with TRBD1 identical over 7 bases. The CDR3 spans 14 residues. V was pared by 5 bases and J by 0 bases, with 4 bases of the junction left unmatched. Germline CDR1 is LNHDA and CDR2 is SQIVND (reference sequence). The CDR3 protein is CASSSRQGSYEQYF. For the CDR3, the DNA is TGTGCCAGTAGTTCTCGACAGGGCTCCTACGAGCAGTACTTC.

The chain joins TRBV1 to TRBJ2-7; no check of the table's D call, TRBD2, against the DNA was made. TRBV1 is annotated as a pseudogene. The CDR3 totals 15 residues. CDR3 in amino acids: CTSSLLGLVAYEQYF. The CDR3 nucleotides read TGCACCAGCAGCCTCCTTGGACTAGTGGCCTACGAGCAGTACTTC.

The chain links TRBV19 to TRBJ1-3; D uncertain. CDR3 length equals 15 residues. Germline-derived CDR1 and CDR2 are LNHDA and SQIVND (reference sequence). Trimming left V 4 bases short and J 0 bases short, with 10 bases between. The CDR3 region has the DNA TGTGCCAGTAGTACGGAGGGCTACTCTGGAAACACCATATATTTT. This codes for CASSTEGYSGNTIYF.

This chain connects TRBV28 to TRBJ1-1; D ambiguous. Germline values: CDR1 MDHEN, CDR2 SYDVKM. This CDR3 region has 14 residues. Trimming stripped 2 bases from V and 5 bases from J, with 12 bases between. The CDR3 DNA sequence: TGTGCCAGCAGTTTAACCCACCGACAAACTGAAGCTTTCTTT. It translates to CASSLTHRQTEAFF.

This chain links TRBV27 with TRBJ1-2, with 8 bases lining up with TRBD1. CDR1 is MNHEY and CDR2 is SMNVEV in the germline V gene (reference sequence). The CDR3 extends over 14 amino acids. V dropped 4 bases and J dropped 6; count of bases not matched to a gene: 7. CDR3 nucleotides: TGTGCCAGCAGTTCCGCGGACAGGGCAAATGGCTACACCTTC. As protein: CASSSADRANGYTF.

V and J are TRBV28 and TRBJ2-2; 14 nucleotides line up with TRBD2. The germline gives CDR1 MDHEN, CDR2 SYDVKM. This CDR3 comprises 18 residues. The J segment lost 4 bases and the V segment lost 4 bases, leaving 8 bases of the junction unmatched. CDR3 loop: CASSSGTSGGLATGELFF. DNA for the CDR3: TGTGCCAGCAGTTCAGGGACTAGCGGGGGCCTCGCCACCGGGGAGCTGTTTTTT.

This rearrangement joins TRBV3-1 (or the pseudogene TRBV3-2) to TRBJ1-2, with TRBD1 as a possible D gene (5 bases). Germline loops: CDR1 LGHDT, CDR2 YNNKEL (reference sequence). This CDR3 is 17 amino acids long. V lost 0 bases and J 1 base, leaving 15 bases between the germline ends. This CDR3 reads CASSQDAGGVFNYGYTF. The DNA of the CDR3 is TGTGCCAGCAGCCAAGATGCGGGGGGGGTCTTTAACTATGGCTACACCTTC.

DNA of the CDR3: TGTGCCATCAGTGAGTCGGAGTATTCCGGGGAGCTGTTTTTT. As protein: CAISESEYSGELFF. The chain carries TRBV10-3 and TRBJ2-2; D not certain. Germline-derived CDR1 and CDR2 are ENHRY and SYGVKD. CDR3 length: 14 residues. The V and J ends lost 0 bases and 6 bases respectively, with 8 bases between them.

This sequence joins TRBV7-6 and TRBJ2-7; perhaps TRBD2 as D (6 bases). The CDR3 is 14 residues long. Germline-derived CDR1 and CDR2 are SGHVS and FNYEAQ. Trimming stripped 6 bases from V and 7 bases from J, with 19 bases between. This CDR3 is CASSSDGGLREQYF. The CDR3 DNA is TGTGCCAGCAGTTCTGACGGGGGTCTCCGGGAGCAGTACTTC.

Written as DNA, the CDR3 is TGTGCCAGCAGAGGACCGGGGGGGAATAATTCACCCCTCCACTTT. Its protein is CASRGPGGNNSPLHF. The chain recombines TRBV6-4 with TRBJ1-6; weak D call: TRBD1 (5 bases). Germline CDR1 reads MRHNA; CDR2 reads SNTAGT. This CDR3 has 15 residues. Trimming cost V 6 bases and J 5 bases, with 14 bases left between them.

The genes are TRBV3-1 (or the pseudogene TRBV3-2) and TRBJ1-4, with D uncertain. The germline V and J ends were trimmed by 1 base and 8 bases, with 14 bases remaining between them. The CDR3 loop spans 15 amino acids. Germline-derived CDR1 and CDR2 are LGHDT and YNNKEL (reference sequence). CDR3 residues: CASSQALLMEEKLFF. The CDR3 DNA is TGTGCCAGCAGCCAAGCCCTCCTGATGGAGGAAAAACTGTTTTTT.

This sequence joins TRBV4-2 and TRBJ2-5, with D tentatively TRBD2 (5 bases). V lost 1 base and J 7 bases, leaving 10 bases between the germline ends. The CDR3 spans 13 residues. Germline V lookup: CDR1 LGHNA, CDR2 YNFKEQ. DNA of the CDR3: TGTGCCAGCAGCCAAGGTGCAGGAGGGACCCAGTACTTC. It codes for CASSQGAGGTQYF.

The CDR3 spells CASSLSGVPYNEQFF. DNA of the CDR3: TGTGCCAGCAGCTTATCAGGGGTGCCCTACAATGAGCAGTTCTTC. The chain joins TRBV5-5 to TRBJ2-1; the D gene is possibly TRBD1 (6 bases). The CDR3 loop spans 15 amino acids. Trimming shortened V by 2 bases and J by 2 bases, and 11 bases separated the two germline ends. Germline CDR1 reads SGHKS; CDR2 reads YYEKEE (reference sequence).

The rearrangement joins TRBV5-4 to TRBJ2-2; D gene unclear. Looked up from germline, CDR1 is SGHNT and CDR2 is YYREEE (reference sequence). The V end lost 4 bases, the J end lost 3 bases, and 13 bases lay between the germline ends. The CDR3 spans 15 residues. Written as DNA, the CDR3 is TGTGCCAGCAGCCCTGGCAGGCGATACACCGGGGAGCTGTTTTTT. Encoded protein: CASSPGRRYTGELFF.

This sequence joins TRBV6-5 and TRBJ2-5; TRBD2 aligns across 7 bases. This CDR3 comprises 12 residues. In germline, CDR1 is MNHEY, CDR2 SVGAGI. The V and J ends lost 8 bases and 4 bases, in that order; junction bases with no gene match: 4. The CDR3 coding sequence is TGTGCCAGCTCCACGGGAGGAGAGACCCAGTACTTC. Amino acids: CASSTGGETQYF.

The genes are TRBV28 and TRBJ1-5; unclear D gene. V was trimmed by 2 bases and J by 2 bases, leaving 13 bases between them. Germline lookup yields CDR1 MDHEN and CDR2 SYDVKM. CDR3 length: 16 amino acids. CDR3 DNA: TGTGCCAGCAGTTTACCGGGGAGGGCGGGCAATCAGCCCCAGCATTTT. Its translation: CASSLPGRAGNQPQHF.

This clone was seen only a few times. The V call is TRBV2, the J call TRBJ1-6; D may be TRBD1 (5 bases). From germline, CDR1 is SNHLY and CDR2 FYNNEI. This CDR3 has 18 amino acids. Trimming took 8 bases from V and 5 from J, leaving 25 bases between them. The chain's CDR3 is CASGVPLFWEGNNSPLHF. In DNA, the CDR3 is TGTGCCAGCGGAGTTCCCCTTTTCTGGGAGGGGAATAATTCACCCCTCCACTTT. Variable domain in full (rest from reference TRBV2 and TRBJ1-6): EPEVTQTPSHQVTQMGQEVILRCVPISNHLYFYWYRQILGQKVEFLVSFYNNEISEKSEIFDDQFSVERPDGSNFTLKIRSTKLEDSAMYFCASGVPLFWEGNNSPLHFGNGTRLTVT.

The chain couples TRBV27 to TRBJ1-3, with D hard to call. This CDR3 region has 14 residues. Deletions cut 5 bases from V and 0 bases from J, with 8 bases between. Germline CDR1 and CDR2: MNHEY and SMNVEV (reference sequence). The CDR3 sequence: CASSGLSSGNTIYF. Here the CDR3 DNA reads TGTGCCAGCAGTGGGCTGAGCTCTGGAAACACCATATATTTT.

The chain recombines TRBV2 with TRBJ2-1, with 10 nucleotides matching TRBD1. The CDR3 totals 16 residues. With 4 bases clipped from V and 7 bases from J, the junction kept 10 bases outside the gene matches. Germline values: CDR1 SNHLY, CDR2 FYNNEI. For the CDR3, the DNA is TGTGCCAGCAGTGGTAGGGGACAGGGGAGCCTTAATGAGCAGTTCTTC. It is translated as CASSGRGQGSLNEQFF.

V gene TRBV29-1 combines with J gene TRBJ1-1; D unresolved. In germline, CDR1 is SQVTM, CDR2 ANQGSEA. V was pared by 4 bases and J by 4 bases, with 13 bases between. This CDR3 has 13 residues. The CDR3 sequence is CSVGNGEVTEAFF. The DNA of the CDR3 is TGCAGCGTTGGAAACGGGGAAGTCACTGAAGCTTTCTTT.